This T cell receptor beta chain was identified during a study of blood T cell repertoires in COVID-19. Across the study: Sites in the United States, Italy and Spain provided acute and convalescent COVID-19 samples. T cells, B-cell-depleted T cells, or PBMCs provided the cDNA or gDNA that served as material.

How the authors handled the data: Reference gene primers were amplified, and this amplification served to estimate nucleated cell counts. The data were produced by immunoSEQ multiplex PCR, yet TCRdb's version contains in-frame clones alone and is incomplete. V, J and clone size reflect that table, while D and trimming were determined from the DNA. The sample holds tens of thousands of clones, 74% seen once. The CDR3 has 18 residues. Germline V gene lookup returns CDR1 SGHAT and CDR2 FQNNGV. V was clipped by 1 base and J by 4 bases; unmatched bases: 11. The V and J genes are TRBV11-2 and TRBJ2-1; 9 nucleotides align to TRBD2. The receptor was isolated from a woman over 75 with acute or convalescent COVID-19. The specimen sequenced was peripheral blood. CDR3 bases: TGTGCCAGCAGCTTAGGGACTAGCGTTGCTTACGCATACAATGAGCAGTTCTTC. Translation gives CASSLGTSVAYAYNEQFF.